This T cell receptor (beta chain) was sequenced during a study of early T cells in non-severe SARS-CoV-2 infection. Study-level information: Investigators sequenced bulk RNA drawn from unsorted whole blood, and chains remained unpaired. Study-wide points: The VDJdb matching leaned toward anti-spike CD8 responses and overlooked private and CD4 specificities.

This clonotype was counted between two and nine times. Its antigen is unknown. Unique molecular identifiers tagged individual cDNA molecules. Each CDR3 protein gets one entry after TCRdb re-called the 5' RACE reads with MiXCR. Of some 85,000 distinct CDR3 sequences in the sample, approximately 14% were seen once. This CDR3 spans 12 amino acids. Trimming pared 1 base from V and 10 bases from J, leaving 10 bases between. This chain joins TRBV12-3 or TRBV12-4 and TRBJ1-1; no clear D. The clonotype originates from an adult who was a healthcare worker with PCR-confirmed SARS-CoV-2 infection or an uninfected control (not recorded which). The sample consisted of whole blood. CDR3 region: CASSLGEAVAFF. The CDR3 bases are TGTGCCAGCAGTTTAGGGGAGGCGGTAGCTTTCTTT.